The subject of this entry is one T cell receptor beta chain. Its antigen is as yet unknown. From germline, CDR1 is LNHDA and CDR2 SQIVND (reference sequence). The CDR3 has 17 amino acids. J was trimmed by 10 bases and V by 0 bases; bases with no gene match: 12. The record originates from a study of siplizumab effects on memory and regulatory T cells. Findings and limits, study-wide: Researchers could not give a naive or memory phenotype to roughly 75-95% of proliferating CD4+ or CD8+ clones. Solely a minor proportion of alloreactive clones could be assigned to unstimulated subsets.

Using immunoSEQ multiplex PCR, the repertoire was profiled, and TCRdb retains in-frame clones only, with some absent. The sample shows approximately 100,000 clones, nearly 95% of them seen only once. The J gene is TRBJ2-3, the V gene TRBV19, with 11 bases identical to TRBD2. The specimen sequenced was non-Treg CD4+ T cells sorted from blood. This sequence originates from a human donor in good health. CDR3 in amino acids: CASSIDLAGGAQISQYF. Written as DNA, the CDR3 is TGTGCCAGTAGTATAGATCTAGCGGGGGGCGCCCAGATTTCGCAGTATTTT.